This T cell receptor beta chain was recovered during a study of OX40 agonist ivuxolimab in advanced cancers. Whole-study context: Patients were treated with intravenous ivuxolimab, dosed at 0.01 to 10 mg/kg and infused every 2 weeks. Findings and limits, study-wide: Among the lowest levels of clonal expansion were found in partial responders at 0.1-3.0 mg/kg. Antigen specificity of clonally expanded peripheral T cells was not established.

As for this clone: Its antigen is still unknown.

TCRdb keeps only in-frame clones here, not all; method: immunoSEQ multiplex PCR. The sample yields tens of thousands of clones, roughly 92% seen once. V dropped 1 base and J dropped 8; count of bases not matched to a gene: 9. Germline loops: CDR1 SGHVS, CDR2 FNYEAQ. The CDR3 covers 15 residues. The specimen comprised CD4+ or CD8+ T cells sorted from blood, sampled in a trial of the OX40 agonist ivuxolimab. The receptor was isolated from an adult with an advanced solid tumor such as melanoma, head and neck, liver or kidney cancer. V is TRBV7-6 and J is TRBJ1-2; TRBD1 agrees at 8 bases. The CDR3 nucleotides read TGTGCCAGCAGCTTAGGAGGGACAGGAGGAGAGGGCTACACCTTC. Protein: CASSLGGTGGEGYTF.